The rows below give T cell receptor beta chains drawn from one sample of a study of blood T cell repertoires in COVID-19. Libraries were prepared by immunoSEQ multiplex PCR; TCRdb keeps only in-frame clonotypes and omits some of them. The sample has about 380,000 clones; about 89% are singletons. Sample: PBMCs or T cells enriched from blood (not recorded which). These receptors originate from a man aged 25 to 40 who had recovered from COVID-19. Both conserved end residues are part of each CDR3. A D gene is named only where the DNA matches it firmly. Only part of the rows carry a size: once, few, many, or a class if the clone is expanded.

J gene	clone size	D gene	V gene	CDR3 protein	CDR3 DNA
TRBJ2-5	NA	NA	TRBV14	CASSRFSVQETQYF	TGTGCCAGCAGCCGGTTCTCAGTTCAAGAGACCCAGTACTTC
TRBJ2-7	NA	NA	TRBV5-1	CASSLEGVYEQYF	TGCGCCAGCAGCTTGGAGGGGGTCTACGAGCAGTACTTC
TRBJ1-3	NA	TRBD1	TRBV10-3	CAISESKQGAGNTIYF	TGTGCCATCAGTGAGTCGAAACAGGGGGCTGGAAACACCATATATTTT
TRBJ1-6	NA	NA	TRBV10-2	CASSEQQDSPLHF	TGCGCCAGCAGTGAACAGCAGGATTCACCCCTCCACTTT
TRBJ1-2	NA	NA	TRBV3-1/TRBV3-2	CASSKSDSYGYTF	TGTGCCAGCAGCAAATCGGACTCCTATGGCTACACCTTC
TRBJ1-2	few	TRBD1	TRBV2	CATHPLGTGGAYGYTF	TGTGCCACCCATCCTCTCGGGACAGGCGGAGCGTATGGCTACACCTTC
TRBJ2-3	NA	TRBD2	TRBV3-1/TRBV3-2	CASSQVSGTSGGTDTQYF	TGTGCCAGCAGCCAAGTATCCGGGACTAGCGGAGGCACAGATACGCAGTATTTT
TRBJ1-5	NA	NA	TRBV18	CASSTTDSNQPQHF	TGTGCCAGCTCAACGACAGATAGCAATCAGCCCCAGCATTTT
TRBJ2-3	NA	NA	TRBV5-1	CASSLLLADSDTQYF	TGCGCCAGCAGCTTGCTGCTAGCTGACTCAGATACGCAGTATTTT
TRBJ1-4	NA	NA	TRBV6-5	CASTGITNEKLFF	TGTGCCAGCACGGGGATCACTAATGAAAAACTGTTTTTT